This T cell receptor beta chain appears in the sequencing data of a study of cytomegalovirus exposure and HLA in healthy donors. Study-level results: One cluster of highly shared sequence variants probably arose as a sequencing artifact.

In the case of this clone: Antigen: not known.

Both 60 Vbeta primers and 13 Jbeta primers went into the PCR. Clones were sequenced by immunoSEQ multiplex PCR, and TCRdb holds only the in-frame ones, with some missing. In all, the sample yields around 70,000 clones. The CDR3 spans 13 residues. V shed 6 bases and J shed 9 bases, with 15 bases lying between them. Germline V lookup: CDR1 MNHEY, CDR2 SVGAGI. The sample taken for sequencing was PBMCs. The chain joins TRBV6-5 to TRBJ2-1, with D tentatively TRBD2 (5 bases). The TCR sequence derives from a woman aged 30 to 39 in good health and CMV-seronegative. The CDR3 nucleotides are TGTGCCAGCAGCCCGGCGGGCTACGGTGAGCAGTTCTTC. Its translation is CASSPAGYGEQFF.